The 3 T cell receptor beta chains below all came from one sample that was sequenced in a study of T cells in Graves' hyperthyroidism and ophthalmopathy. Amplified TCR beta CDR3 regions derived from RNA transcripts. A first-round RT-PCR of the TCR CDR3 used the HTBI primer set. TCRdb re-called the multiplex PCR reads with MiXCR, one entry per CDR3 protein. The repertoire consists of under 600,000 distinct CDR3 sequences, with approximately 15% occurring once and the leading ten covering less than 3.5%. The sample taken for sequencing was blood. Every receptor here comes from a middle-aged woman with Graves' ophthalmopathy.

This clonotype showed up many times. This chain connects TRBV4-2 to TRBJ2-3, with D possibly called TRBD1 or TRBD2 (6 bases each). Per the germline V gene, CDR1 is LGHNA and CDR2 is YNFKEQ. Trimming stripped 4 bases from V and 1 base from J, with 15 bases between. The CDR3 sequence is 16 residues long. The CDR3 reads CASSPSVGGGTDTQYF. The CDR3 DNA sequence: TGTGCCAGCAGCCCCTCGGTCGGGGGCGGCACAGATACGCAGTATTTT.

This clonotype was detected a few times. CDR3 DNA sequence: TGCAGTGCTAGCCCGGGATATGAAGCTTTCTTT. It yields the protein CSASPGYEAFF. The V gene is TRBV20-1, the J gene TRBJ1-1; no clear D gene. V lost 3 bases to trimming and J lost 7 bases, with 9 bases between them. The CDR3 runs to 11 residues. CDR1 and CDR2 (germline): DFQATT, SNEGSKA (reference sequence).

This clonotype was recorded at least ten times. The V gene is TRBV11-2, the J gene TRBJ2-3; D call uncertain. Germline CDR1 and CDR2: SGHAT and FQNNGV. V was clipped by 5 bases and J by 3 bases, with 3 bases between them. This CDR3 has 11 residues. The CDR3 loop reads CASSQTDTQYF. CDR3 nucleotides: TGTGCCAGCAGCCAAACAGATACGCAGTATTTT.